A selection of T cell receptor beta chains follows, all from one sample in a study of CD4 and CD8 cells across lung adenocarcinoma regions. MiXCR, run by TCRdb on the PCR reads, gives a single entry per CDR3 protein. This sample yields tens of thousands of distinct CDR3 sequences, of which about half are seen a single time; 48% belongs to the top ten. What was sequenced was CD8+ T cells from the center of a lung tumor. All receptors come from a male donor with lung adenocarcinoma. The CD4 and CD8 labels of this study may be unreliable. The conserved cysteine and the conserved F or W are not part of the CDR3 here.

V,CDR3
TRBV27,ASSPDRGYEQY
TRBV6-1,ASTVAGAKDTQY
TRBV11-1,ASSLSGRSKNIQY
TRBV12-3/TRBV12-4,ASSPQGNTIY
TRBV3-1,ASSQGRGTEAF
TRBV27,ASRDSPQETQY
TRBV6-1,ARGPWRPDTETQY
TRBV6-1,ASMTAPNVGELF
TRBV6-1,ASTQREGYEQY
TRBV27,AGSVGRAGETQY
TRBV20-1,SAINSGRGYEQY
TRBV6-1,ATSGTGGVMGQY
TRBV4-1,ASGGLGGGDPETQY
TRBV6-1,GSGPGPSATNTQY
TRBV6-1,ASRPGIADEQY
TRBV4-1,ASSQGPGAGSPLH
TRBV10-3,AGSEGRGKDTQY
TRBV12-3/TRBV12-4,ASSFVVGREVYEQF
TRBV10-2,VWRLSSGDMQY
TRBV24-1,ATSWVAGGPDTQY
TRBV6-1,ASSAGTASYEQY
TRBV6-1,ASSRRAQGDSGANVLT
TRBV27,ASSPYSPGSDEKLF
TRBV6-1,ASGPRAYEQY
TRBV7-2,ASSLAGASSYNEQF
TRBV5-1,ASSLDLAVNTGELF
TRBV5-1,ASSWRDEADEQF
TRBV6-1,ASSGPFGNTQY
TRBV6-1,ASSDSGGGAQDTQY
TRBV9,ASSVEGQGDIQY
TRBV4-2,ASSQDSSGSSYNEQF
TRBV6-1,ASISREIYNEQF
TRBV27,ASSGTNYGYT
TRBV6-1,ASSQNSPTDMQY
TRBV10-2,ASGGPGGRPKDTQY